This TCR beta chain was recorded in a study of blood T cell repertoires in COVID-19. Looking at the study overall: PBMCs, B-cell-depleted T cells, or T cells were the source of the cDNA or gDNA that made up the material.

The CDR3 is made up of 14 amino acids. The germline V and J ends were trimmed by 4 bases and 8 bases, with 14 bases remaining between them. Per germline, CDR1 SNHLY and CDR2 FYNNEI. In the authors' methods: Nucleated cell counts were estimated from reference gene primer amplification. Measured with immunoSEQ multiplex PCR; TCRdb has only the in-frame clones, and not every one. Clone size and the V and J calls come from that table; the DNA yielded D and trimming. The profile shows 250,000 to 300,000 clones, 90% of them singletons. Sample: peripheral blood. The sequence derives from a woman between 40 and 50 years old with acute or convalescent COVID-19. The chain has TRBV2 and TRBJ2-2, with D unclear. The CDR3 region is CASSVIPLSGELFF. The CDR3 nucleotides read TGTGCCAGCAGTGTAATCCCCTTATCGGGGGAGCTGTTTTTT. The full variable domain, its missing parts supplied by reference TRBV2 and TRBJ2-2, is EPEVTQTPSHQVTQMGQEVILRCVPISNHLYFYWYRQILGQKVEFLVSFYNNEISEKSEIFDDQFSVERPDGSNFTLKIRSTKLEDSAMYFCASSVIPLSGELFFGEGSRLTVL.